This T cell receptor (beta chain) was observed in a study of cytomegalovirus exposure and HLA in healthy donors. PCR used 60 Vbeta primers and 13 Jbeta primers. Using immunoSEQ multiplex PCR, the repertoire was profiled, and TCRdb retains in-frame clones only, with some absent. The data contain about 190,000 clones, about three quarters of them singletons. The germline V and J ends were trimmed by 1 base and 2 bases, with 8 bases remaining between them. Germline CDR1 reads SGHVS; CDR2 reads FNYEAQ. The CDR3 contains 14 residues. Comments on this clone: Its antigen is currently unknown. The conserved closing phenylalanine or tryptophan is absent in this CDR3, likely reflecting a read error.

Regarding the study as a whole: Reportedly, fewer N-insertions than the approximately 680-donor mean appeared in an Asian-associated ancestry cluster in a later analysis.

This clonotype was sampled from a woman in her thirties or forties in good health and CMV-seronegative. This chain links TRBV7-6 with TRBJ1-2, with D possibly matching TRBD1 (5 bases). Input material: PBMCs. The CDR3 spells CASSLGGLNYGYTL. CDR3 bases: TGTGCCAGCAGCTTAGGGGGACTGAACTATGGCTACACCCTC.